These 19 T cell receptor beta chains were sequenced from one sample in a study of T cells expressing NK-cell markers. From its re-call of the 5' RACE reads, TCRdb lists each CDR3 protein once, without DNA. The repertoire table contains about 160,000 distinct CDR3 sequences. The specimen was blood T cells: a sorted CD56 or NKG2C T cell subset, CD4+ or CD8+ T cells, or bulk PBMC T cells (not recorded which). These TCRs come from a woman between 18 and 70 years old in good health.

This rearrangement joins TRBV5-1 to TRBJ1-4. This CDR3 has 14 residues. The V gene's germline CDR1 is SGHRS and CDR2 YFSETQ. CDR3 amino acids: CASSKSGTNEKLFF.

CDR3 region: CASSPLGLNTEAFF. The chain joins TRBV6-1 to TRBJ1-1. CDR1 MNHNS and CDR2 SASEGT come from the germline V gene. The CDR3 is 14 residues long.

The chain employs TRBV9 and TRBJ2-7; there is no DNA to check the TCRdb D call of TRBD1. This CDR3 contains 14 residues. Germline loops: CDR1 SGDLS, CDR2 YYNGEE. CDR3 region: CASSVDRDLGEQYF. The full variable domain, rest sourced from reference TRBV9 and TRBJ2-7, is DSGVTQTPKHLITATGQRVTLRCSPRSGDLSVYWYQQSLDQGLQFLIQYYNGEERAKGNILERFSAQQFPDLHSELNLSSLELGDSALYFCASSVDRDLGEQYFGPGTRLTVT.

The CDR3 is CASSLVRGGDIIQPQHF. The rearrangement uses TRBV5-4 and TRBJ1-5; checking the TCRdb D call of TRBD1 is not possible without DNA. The CDR3 has 17 residues. Germline CDR1 reads SGHNT; CDR2 reads YYREEE (reference sequence).

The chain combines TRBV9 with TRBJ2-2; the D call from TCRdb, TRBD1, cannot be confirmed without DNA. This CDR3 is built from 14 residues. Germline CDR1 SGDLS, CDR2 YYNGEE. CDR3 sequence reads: CASSVAGGGGELFF.

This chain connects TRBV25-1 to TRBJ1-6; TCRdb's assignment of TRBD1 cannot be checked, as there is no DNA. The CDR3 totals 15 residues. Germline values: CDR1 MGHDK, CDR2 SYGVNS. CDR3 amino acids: CASQPGTGYNSPLHF.

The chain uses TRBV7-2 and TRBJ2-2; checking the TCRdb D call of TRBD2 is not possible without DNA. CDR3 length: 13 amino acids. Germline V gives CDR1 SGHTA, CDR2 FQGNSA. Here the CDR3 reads CASSRLEGGELFF.

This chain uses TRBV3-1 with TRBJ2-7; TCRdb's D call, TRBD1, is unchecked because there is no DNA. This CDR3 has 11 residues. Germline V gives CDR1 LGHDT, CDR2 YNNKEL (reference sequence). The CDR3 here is CASSRQGGQYF.

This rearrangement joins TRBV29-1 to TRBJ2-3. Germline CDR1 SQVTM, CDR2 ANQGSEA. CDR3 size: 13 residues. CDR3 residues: CSVVSRLTDTQYF.

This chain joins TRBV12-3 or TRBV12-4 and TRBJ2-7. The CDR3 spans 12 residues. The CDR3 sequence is CASSLGFYEQYF.

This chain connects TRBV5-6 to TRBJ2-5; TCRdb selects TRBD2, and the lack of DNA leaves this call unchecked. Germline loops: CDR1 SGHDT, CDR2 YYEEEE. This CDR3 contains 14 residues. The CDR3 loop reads CASSRRQGQETQYF.

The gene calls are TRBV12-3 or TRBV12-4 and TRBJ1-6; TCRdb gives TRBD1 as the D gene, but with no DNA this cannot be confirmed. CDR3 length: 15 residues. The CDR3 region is CASSLGTGKNSPLHF.

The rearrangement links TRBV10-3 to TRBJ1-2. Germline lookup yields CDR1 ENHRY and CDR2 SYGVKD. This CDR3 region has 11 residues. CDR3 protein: CAIGPDNGYTF.

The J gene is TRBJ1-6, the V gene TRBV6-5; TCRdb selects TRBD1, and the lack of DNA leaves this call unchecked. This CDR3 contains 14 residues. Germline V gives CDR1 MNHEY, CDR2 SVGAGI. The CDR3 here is CASSYKQGNSPLHF.

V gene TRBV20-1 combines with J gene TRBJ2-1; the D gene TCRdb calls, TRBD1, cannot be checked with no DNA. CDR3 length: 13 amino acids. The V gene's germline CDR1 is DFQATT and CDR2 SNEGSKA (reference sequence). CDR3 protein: CSARLGGRNEQFF.

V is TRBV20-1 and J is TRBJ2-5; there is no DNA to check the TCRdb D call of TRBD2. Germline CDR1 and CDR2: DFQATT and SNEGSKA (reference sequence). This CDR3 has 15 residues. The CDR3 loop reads CSARGTSGDWETQYF.

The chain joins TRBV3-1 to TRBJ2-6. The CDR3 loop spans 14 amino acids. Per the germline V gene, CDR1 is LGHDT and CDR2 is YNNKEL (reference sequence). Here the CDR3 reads CASSQSVGANVLTF.

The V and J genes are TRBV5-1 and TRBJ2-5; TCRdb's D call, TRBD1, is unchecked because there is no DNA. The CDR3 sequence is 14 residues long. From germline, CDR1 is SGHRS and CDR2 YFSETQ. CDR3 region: CASSLTGRQETQYF. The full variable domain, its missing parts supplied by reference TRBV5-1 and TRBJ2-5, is KAGVTQTPRYLIKTRGQQVTLSCSPISGHRSVSWYQQTPGQGLQFLFEYFSETQRNKGNFPGRFSGRQFSNSRSEMNVSTLELGDSALYLCASSLTGRQETQYFGPGTRLLVL.

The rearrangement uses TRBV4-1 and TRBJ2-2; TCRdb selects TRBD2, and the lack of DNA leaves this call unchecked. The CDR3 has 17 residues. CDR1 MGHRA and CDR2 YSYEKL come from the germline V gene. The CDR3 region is CASSQEESGSYTGELFF.